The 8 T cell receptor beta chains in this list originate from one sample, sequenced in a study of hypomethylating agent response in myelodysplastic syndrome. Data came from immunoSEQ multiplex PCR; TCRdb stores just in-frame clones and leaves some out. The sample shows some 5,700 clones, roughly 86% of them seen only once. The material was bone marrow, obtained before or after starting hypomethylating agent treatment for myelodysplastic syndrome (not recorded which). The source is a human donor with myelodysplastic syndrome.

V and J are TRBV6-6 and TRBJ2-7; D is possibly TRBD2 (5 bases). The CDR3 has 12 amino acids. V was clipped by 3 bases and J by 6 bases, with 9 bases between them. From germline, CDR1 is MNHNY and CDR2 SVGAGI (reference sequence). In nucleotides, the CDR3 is TGTGCCAGCAGTTATTCGGGGAGCGAGCAGTACGTC. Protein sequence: CASSYSGSEQYV.

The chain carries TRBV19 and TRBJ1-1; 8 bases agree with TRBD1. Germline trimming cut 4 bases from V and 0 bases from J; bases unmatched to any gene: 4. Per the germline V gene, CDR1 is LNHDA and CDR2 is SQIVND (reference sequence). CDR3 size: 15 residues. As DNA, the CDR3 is TGTGCCAGTAGTACCTTGGACAGGGTGAACACTGAAGCTTTCTTT. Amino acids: CASSTLDRVNTEAFF.

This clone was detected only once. CDR3 region: CASRYTSGGSYEQYF. For the CDR3, the DNA is TGTGCCAGCAGGTATACCTCGGGGGGCTCCTACGAGCAGTACTTC. The chain has TRBV25-1 and TRBJ2-7, with 7 bases fitting TRBD2. Per germline, CDR1 MGHDK and CDR2 SYGVNS. The V and J ends lost 6 bases and 0 bases, in that order; junction bases with no gene match: 8. This CDR3 contains 15 residues.

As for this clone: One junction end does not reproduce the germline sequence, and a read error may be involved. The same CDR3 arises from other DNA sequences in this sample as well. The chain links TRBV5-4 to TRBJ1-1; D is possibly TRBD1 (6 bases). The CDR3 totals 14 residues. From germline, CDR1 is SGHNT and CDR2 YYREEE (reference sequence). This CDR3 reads CASSGGTPNTEAFF. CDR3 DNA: TGTGCCAGCAGCGGCGGGACACCGAACACTGAGGCTTTCTTT.

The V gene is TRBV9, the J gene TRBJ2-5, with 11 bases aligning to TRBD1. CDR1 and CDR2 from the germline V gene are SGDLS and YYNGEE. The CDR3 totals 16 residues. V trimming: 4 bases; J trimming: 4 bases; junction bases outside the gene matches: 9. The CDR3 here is CASSRSGTGGGETQYF. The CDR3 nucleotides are TGTGCCAGCAGCCGATCCGGGACAGGGGGAGGAGAGACCCAGTACTTC.

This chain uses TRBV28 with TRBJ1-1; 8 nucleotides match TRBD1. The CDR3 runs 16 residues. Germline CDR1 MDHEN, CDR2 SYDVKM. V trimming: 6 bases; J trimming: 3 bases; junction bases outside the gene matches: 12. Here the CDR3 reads CASRPGGGQAYTEAFF. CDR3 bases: TGTGCCAGCAGGCCGGGAGGGGGACAGGCGTACACTGAAGCTTTCTTT.

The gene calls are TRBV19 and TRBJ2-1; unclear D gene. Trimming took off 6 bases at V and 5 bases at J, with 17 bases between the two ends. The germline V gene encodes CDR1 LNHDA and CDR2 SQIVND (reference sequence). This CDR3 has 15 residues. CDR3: CASRVDTPGNNEQFF. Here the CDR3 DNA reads TGTGCCAGTAGGGTCGACACTCCTGGGAACAATGAGCAGTTCTTC.

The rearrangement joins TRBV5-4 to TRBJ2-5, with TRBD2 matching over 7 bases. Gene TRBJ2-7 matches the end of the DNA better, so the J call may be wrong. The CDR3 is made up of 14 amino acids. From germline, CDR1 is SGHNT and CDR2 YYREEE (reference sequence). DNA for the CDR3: TGTGCCAGCAGCGCCGGACTAGTCTCCTACGAGCAGTACTTC. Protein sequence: CASSAGLVSYEQYF.